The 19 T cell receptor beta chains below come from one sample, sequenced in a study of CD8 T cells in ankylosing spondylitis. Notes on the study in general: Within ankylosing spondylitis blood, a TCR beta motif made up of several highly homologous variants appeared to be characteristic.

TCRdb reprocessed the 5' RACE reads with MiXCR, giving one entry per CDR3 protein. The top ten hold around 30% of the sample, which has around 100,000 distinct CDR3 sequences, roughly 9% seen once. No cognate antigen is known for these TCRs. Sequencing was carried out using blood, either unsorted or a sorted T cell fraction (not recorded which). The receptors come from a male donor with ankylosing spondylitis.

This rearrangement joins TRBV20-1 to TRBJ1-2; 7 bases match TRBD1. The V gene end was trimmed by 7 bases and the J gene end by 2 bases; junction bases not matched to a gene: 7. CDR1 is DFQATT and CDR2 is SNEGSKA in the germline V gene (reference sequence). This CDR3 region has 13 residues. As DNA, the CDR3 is TGCAGTGTTGCGGGACAGCTAAACTATGGCTACACCTTC. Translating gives CSVAGQLNYGYTF.

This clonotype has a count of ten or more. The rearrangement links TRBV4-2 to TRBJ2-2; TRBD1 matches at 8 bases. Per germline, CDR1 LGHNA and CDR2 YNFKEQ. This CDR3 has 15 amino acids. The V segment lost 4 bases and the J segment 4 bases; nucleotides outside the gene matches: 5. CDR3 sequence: CASSPSDRVTGELFF. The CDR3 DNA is TGTGCCAGCAGCCCATCGGACAGGGTCACCGGGGAGCTGTTTTTT.

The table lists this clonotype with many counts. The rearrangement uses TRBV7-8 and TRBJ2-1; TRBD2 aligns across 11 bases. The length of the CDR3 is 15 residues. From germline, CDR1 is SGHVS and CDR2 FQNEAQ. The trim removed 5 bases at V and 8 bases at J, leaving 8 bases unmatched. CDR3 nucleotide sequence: TGTGCCAGCAGCCAAACTAGCGGGAGTCCCGATGAGCAGTTCTTC. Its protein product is CASSQTSGSPDEQFF.

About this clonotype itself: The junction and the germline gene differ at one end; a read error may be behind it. The CDR3 loop reads CASSYRGSYNEPFF. As DNA, the CDR3 is TGTGCCAGCAGTTACAGGGGGTCCTACAATGAGCCGTTCTTC. The rearrangement uses TRBV6-2 or TRBV6-3 and TRBJ2-1, with D maybe TRBD1 (6 bases). The CDR3 has 14 amino acids. Per the germline V gene, CDR1 is MNHEY and CDR2 is SVGEGT.

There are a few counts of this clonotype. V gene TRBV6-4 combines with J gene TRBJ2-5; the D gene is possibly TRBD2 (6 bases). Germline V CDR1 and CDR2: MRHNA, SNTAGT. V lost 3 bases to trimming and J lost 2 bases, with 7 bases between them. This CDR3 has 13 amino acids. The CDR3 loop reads CASSEGTQETQYF. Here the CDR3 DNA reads TGTGCCAGCAGTGAGGGGACTCAAGAGACCCAGTACTTC.

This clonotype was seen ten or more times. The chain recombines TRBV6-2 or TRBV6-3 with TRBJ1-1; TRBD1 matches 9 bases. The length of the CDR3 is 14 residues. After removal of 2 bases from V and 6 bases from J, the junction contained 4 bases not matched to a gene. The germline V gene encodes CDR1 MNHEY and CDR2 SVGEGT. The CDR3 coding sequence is TGTGCCAGCAGTTACACAGGGGGCGTATCTGAAGCTTTCTTT. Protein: CASSYTGGVSEAFF.

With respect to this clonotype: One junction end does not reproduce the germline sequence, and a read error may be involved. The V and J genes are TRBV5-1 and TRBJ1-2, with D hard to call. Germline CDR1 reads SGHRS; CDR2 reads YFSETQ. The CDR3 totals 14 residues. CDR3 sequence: CASGLGISGYGYTF. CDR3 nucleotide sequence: TGCGCCAGCGGCTTAGGGATTTCAGGCTATGGCTACACCTTC.

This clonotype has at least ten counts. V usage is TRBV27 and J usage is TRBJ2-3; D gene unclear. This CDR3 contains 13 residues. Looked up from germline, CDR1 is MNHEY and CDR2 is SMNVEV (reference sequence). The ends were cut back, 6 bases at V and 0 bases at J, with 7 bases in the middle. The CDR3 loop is CASRATSTDTQYF. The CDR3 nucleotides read TGTGCCAGCAGGGCCACTAGCACAGATACGCAGTATTTT.

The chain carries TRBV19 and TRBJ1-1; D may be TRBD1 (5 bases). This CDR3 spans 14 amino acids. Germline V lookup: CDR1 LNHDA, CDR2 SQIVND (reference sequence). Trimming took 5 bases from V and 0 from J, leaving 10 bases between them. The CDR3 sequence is CASSVGLLNTEAFF. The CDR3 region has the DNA TGTGCCAGTAGTGTGGGACTCCTGAACACTGAAGCTTTCTTT.

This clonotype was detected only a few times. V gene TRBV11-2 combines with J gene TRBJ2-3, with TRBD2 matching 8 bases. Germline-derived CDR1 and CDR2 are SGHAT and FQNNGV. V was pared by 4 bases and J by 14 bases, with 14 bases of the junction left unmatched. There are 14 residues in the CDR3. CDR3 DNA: TGTGCCAGCAGCTGGGAGCCGGGGGGGCAACCGGGGTATTTT. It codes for CASSWEPGGQPGYF.

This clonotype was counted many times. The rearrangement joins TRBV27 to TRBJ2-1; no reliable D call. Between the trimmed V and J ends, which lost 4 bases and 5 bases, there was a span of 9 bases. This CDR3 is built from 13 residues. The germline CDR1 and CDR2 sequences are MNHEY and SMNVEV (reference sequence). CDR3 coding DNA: TGTGCCAGCAGTTCGAGCGCCCACAATGAGCAGTTCTTC. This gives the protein CASSSSAHNEQFF.

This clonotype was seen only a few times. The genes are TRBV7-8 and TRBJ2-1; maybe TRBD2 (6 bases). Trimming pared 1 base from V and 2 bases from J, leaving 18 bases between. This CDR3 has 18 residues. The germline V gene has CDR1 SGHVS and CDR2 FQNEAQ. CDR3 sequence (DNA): TGTGCCAGCAGCTTAGGCCTAGCGATCGATAGACCCTACAATGAGCAGTTCTTC. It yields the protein CASSLGLAIDRPYNEQFF.

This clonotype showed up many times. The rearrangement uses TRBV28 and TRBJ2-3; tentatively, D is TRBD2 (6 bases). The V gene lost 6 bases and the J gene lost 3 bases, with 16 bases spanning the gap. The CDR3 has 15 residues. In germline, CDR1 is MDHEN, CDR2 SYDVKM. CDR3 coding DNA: TGTGCCAGCAGCGGGGGTGAGGGAGAGACAGATACGCAGTATTTT. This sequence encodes CASSGGEGETDTQYF.

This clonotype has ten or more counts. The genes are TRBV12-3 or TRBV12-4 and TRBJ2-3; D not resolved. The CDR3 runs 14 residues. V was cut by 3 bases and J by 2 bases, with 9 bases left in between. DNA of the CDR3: TGTGCCAGCAGTTTTTTTGCGGTCACAGATACGCAGTATTTT. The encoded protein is CASSFFAVTDTQYF.

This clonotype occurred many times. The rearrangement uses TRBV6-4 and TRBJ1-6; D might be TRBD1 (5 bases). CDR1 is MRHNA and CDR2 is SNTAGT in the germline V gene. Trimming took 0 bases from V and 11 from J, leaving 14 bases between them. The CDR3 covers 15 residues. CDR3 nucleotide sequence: TGTGCCAGCAGTGACTCGACGGCAGGGCACGCACCCCTCCACTTT. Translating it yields CASSDSTAGHAPLHF.

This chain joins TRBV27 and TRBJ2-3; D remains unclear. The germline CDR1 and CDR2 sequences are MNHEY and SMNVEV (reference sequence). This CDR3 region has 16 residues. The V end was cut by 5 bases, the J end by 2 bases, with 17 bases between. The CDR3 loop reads CASSLLLGETTDTQYF. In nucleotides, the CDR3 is TGTGCCAGCAGTCTCCTCCTGGGCGAGACCACAGATACGCAGTATTTT.

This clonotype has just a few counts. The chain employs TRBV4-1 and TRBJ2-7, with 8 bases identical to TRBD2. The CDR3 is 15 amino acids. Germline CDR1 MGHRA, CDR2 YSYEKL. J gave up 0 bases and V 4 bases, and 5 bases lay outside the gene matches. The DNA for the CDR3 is TGCGCCAGCAGCCCGGAGCGGGGGAGCTCCTACGAGCAGTACTTC. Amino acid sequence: CASSPERGSSYEQYF.

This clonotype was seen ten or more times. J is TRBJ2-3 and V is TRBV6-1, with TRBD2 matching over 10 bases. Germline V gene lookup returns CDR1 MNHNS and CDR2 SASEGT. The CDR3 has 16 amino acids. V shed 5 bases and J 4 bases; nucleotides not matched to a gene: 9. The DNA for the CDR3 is TGTGCCAGCAGTCAGCTAGCGGGAGTTGGAGCAGATACGCAGTATTTT. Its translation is CASSQLAGVGADTQYF.

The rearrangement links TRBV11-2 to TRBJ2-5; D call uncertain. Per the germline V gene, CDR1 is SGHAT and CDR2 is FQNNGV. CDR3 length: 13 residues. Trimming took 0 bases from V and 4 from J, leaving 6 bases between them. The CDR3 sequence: CASSLEDGETQYF. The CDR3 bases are TGTGCCAGCAGCTTAGAGGATGGAGAGACCCAGTACTTC.